This is a list of T cell receptor beta chains from one sample in a study of CD8 T cells in ankylosing spondylitis. Via MiXCR, TCRdb re-called the 5' RACE reads, giving one row per CDR3 protein. The data show around 120,000 distinct CDR3 sequences, around 24% seen once. Material: synovial fluid, either unsorted or a sorted T cell fraction (not recorded which). Receptors originate from a male donor with ankylosing spondylitis. CDR3s leave out the opening cysteine and the closing phenylalanine or tryptophan. The order of the fields is J gene, D gene, clone size, V gene, CDR3 protein. D genes are given only for firm matches. Clone size is not always given. Where it is, it says once, few, many or a class for expanded clones.

>TRBJ2-1|TRBD2|few|TRBV7-9
ASSSTSGKDYNEQF
>TRBJ2-2|.|.|TRBV7-8
ASSLVLATGELF
>TRBJ2-7|.|.|TRBV20-1
SARGGVGDYEQY
>TRBJ2-1|TRBD1|.|TRBV20-1
SARDVVGTGSYNEQF
>TRBJ2-2|.|many|TRBV7-9
ASSPPTGELF
>TRBJ2-6|.|.|TRBV20-1
SAREGGPGANVLT
>TRBJ2-1|.|.|TRBV20-1
SARGVKNEQF
>TRBJ2-1|TRBD2|.|TRBV7-2
ASSFGTSGYNEQF
>TRBJ2-7|TRBD1|.|TRBV20-1
SAKPGTGSYEQY
>TRBJ2-1|.|.|TRBV10-3
AISESGSAGAYNEQF
>TRBJ2-1|.|.|TRBV11-3
ASSLVVGTGYNEQF
>TRBJ1-1|.|.|TRBV7-9
ASRSDLSDTEAF
>TRBJ2-3|.|.|TRBV29-1
SVDRAGSGTDTQY
>TRBJ2-2|TRBD2|few|TRBV29-1
SARKTSGSIRVDTGELF
>TRBJ2-2|.|few|TRBV30
AWRSGSQAGELF
>TRBJ2-1|.|.|TRBV4-2
ASSQDHGNEQF
>TRBJ2-5|TRBD2|.|TRBV5-1
ASTLGTGGEETQY
>TRBJ2-1|.|many|TRBV5-1
ASSWGGQAPNEQF
>TRBJ1-1|.|.|TRBV20-1
SAARGGMNTEAF
>TRBJ2-2|TRBD1|.|TRBV29-1
SGTGSAGELF
>TRBJ2-5|.|.|TRBV20-1
SASTFGY
>TRBJ2-3|TRBD2|few|TRBV15
ATSRRTSISTDTQY
>TRBJ2-5|.|few|TRBV2
ASSSGTGSGETQY
>TRBJ2-1|.|.|TRBV7-8
ASSLSNAIYNEQF
>TRBJ1-2|.|.|TRBV4-1
ASSQDLRRGGSGYT
>TRBJ2-2|.|many|TRBV10-1
ASSDPRQGDTGELF
>TRBJ2-1|TRBD2|few|TRBV20-1
SAPRLAGLYNEQF
>TRBJ2-1|TRBD2|.|TRBV6-1
ASILGEGGYNEQF
>TRBJ2-3|.|many|TRBV5-1
ASSLEGLAGTDTQY
>TRBJ2-7|.|.|TRBV20-1
SAKGDSDSYEQY
>TRBJ2-2|.|.|TRBV4-2
ASSLLVESTGELF
>TRBJ2-1|.|.|TRBV5-1
ASSSVQSSYNEQF
>TRBJ2-1|TRBD1|.|TRBV10-3
AISGFTGGTYNEQF